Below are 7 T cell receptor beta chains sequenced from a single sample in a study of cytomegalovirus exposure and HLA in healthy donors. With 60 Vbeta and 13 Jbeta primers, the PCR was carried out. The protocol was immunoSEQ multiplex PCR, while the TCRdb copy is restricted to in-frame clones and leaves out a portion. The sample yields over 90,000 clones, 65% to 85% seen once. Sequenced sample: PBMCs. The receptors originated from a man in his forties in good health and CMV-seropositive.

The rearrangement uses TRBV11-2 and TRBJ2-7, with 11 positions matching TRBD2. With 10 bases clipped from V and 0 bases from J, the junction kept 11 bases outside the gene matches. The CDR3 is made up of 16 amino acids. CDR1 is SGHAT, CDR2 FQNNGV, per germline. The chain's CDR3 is CATSTSGALSSYEQYF. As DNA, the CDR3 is TGTGCCACTTCGACTAGCGGGGCTTTATCCTCCTACGAGCAGTACTTC.

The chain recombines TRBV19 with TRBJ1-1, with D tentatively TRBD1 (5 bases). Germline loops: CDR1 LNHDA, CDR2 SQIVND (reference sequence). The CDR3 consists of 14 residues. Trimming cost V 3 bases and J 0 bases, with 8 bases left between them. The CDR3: CASSIGAMNTEAFF. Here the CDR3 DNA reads TGTGCCAGTAGTATTGGGGCAATGAACACTGAAGCTTTCTTT.

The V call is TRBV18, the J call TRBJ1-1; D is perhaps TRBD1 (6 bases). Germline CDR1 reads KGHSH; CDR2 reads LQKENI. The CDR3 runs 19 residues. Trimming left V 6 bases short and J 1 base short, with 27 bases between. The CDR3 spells CASSQRGFSTSTWNTEAFF. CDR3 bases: TGTGCCAGCTCTCAGAGGGGGTTTTCAACTTCAACATGGAACACTGAAGCTTTCTTT.

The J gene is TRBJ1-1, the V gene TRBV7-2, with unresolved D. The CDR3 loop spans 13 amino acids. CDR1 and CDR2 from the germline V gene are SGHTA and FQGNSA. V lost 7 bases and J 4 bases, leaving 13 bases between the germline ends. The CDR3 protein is CASNRRGSTEAFF. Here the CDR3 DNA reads TGTGCCAGCAACAGAAGAGGGAGCACTGAAGCTTTCTTT. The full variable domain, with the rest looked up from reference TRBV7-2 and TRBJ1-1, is GAGVSQSPSNKVTEKGKDVELRCDPISGHTALYWYRQSLGQGLEFLIYFQGNSAPDKSGLPSDRFSAERTGGSVSTLTIQRTQQEDSAVYLCASNRRGSTEAFFGQGTRLTVV.

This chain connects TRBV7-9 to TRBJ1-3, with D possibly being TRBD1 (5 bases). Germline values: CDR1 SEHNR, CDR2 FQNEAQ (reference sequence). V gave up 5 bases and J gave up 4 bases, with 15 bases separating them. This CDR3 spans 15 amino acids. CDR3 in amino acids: CASSPGLGVGNTIYF. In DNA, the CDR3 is TGTGCCAGCAGCCCTGGACTAGGGGTCGGAAACACCATATATTTT.

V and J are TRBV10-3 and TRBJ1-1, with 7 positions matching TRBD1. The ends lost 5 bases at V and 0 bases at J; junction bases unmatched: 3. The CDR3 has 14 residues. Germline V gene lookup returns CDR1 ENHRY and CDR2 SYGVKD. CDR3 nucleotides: TGTGCCATCAGTTCACAGGGGATGAACACTGAAGCTTTCTTT. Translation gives CAISSQGMNTEAFF.

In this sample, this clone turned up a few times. CDR3 in amino acids: CASSESRAAGSPLHF. The CDR3 DNA is TGCGCCAGCAGTGAGTCGAGGGCGGCGGGATCACCCCTCCACTTT. V is TRBV10-1 and J is TRBJ1-6; D call uncertain. Germline CDR1 is WNHNN and CDR2 is SYGVQD (reference sequence). The V gene lost 0 bases and the J gene lost 10 bases, with 13 bases spanning the gap. The CDR3 consists of 15 residues.